The TCR beta chain described here comes from a study of blood T cell repertoires in COVID-19. Turning to the study itself: Sites in the United States, Italy and Spain provided acute and convalescent COVID-19 samples. In each case, the material was cDNA or gDNA derived from T cells, B-cell-depleted T cells, or PBMCs.

Germline loops: CDR1 MNHEY, CDR2 SVGAGI. CDR3 length: 14 residues. The V end lost 0 bases, the J end lost 3 bases, and 9 bases lay between the germline ends. Original processing notes: Reference gene primer amplification in the assay estimated nucleated cell counts. The repertoire was sequenced with immunoSEQ multiplex PCR; TCRdb's copy has only in-frame clones and lacks some. That table gives V, J and clone size, and the DNA gave D and trimming. The data contain 130,000 or so clones, roughly four fifths of them seen just once; the ten biggest clones take up over 10%. The source material was peripheral blood. The chain is built from TRBV6-5 and TRBJ2-7, with D maybe TRBD1 (5 bases). This sequence was found in a human donor in a cohort sampled during active COVID-19. CDR3 sequence reads: CASSYSGQGYEQYF. In DNA, the CDR3 is TGTGCCAGCAGTTACTCGGGTCAGGGCTACGAGCAGTACTTC.